Following are 23 T cell receptor beta chains from one sample sequenced in a study of T cells after yellow fever vaccination. TCRdb fed the 5' RACE reads into MiXCR, producing one record per CDR3 protein. Here the sample spans about 400,000 distinct CDR3 sequences, 6.2% being singletons. The sequences come from PBMCs, collected 5 days after the yellow fever booster vaccination. These receptors were collected from a man aged 30 to 45 who received the YFV17D yellow fever vaccine.

This clonotype was counted at least ten times. The CDR3 region is CASSQGYGEGTGELFF. CDR3 bases: TGTGCCAGCAGCCAAGGATACGGAGAGGGAACCGGGGAGCTGTTTTTT. The V call is TRBV14, the J call TRBJ2-2, with a tentative D call TRBD2 (5 bases). Germline CDR1 is SGHDN and CDR2 is FVKESK. The V end lost 1 base, the J end lost 5 bases, and 14 bases lay between the germline ends. The CDR3 totals 16 residues.

As concerns this clonotype: A read error may explain this, as a much larger clone is one base away. The chain employs TRBV3-1 and TRBJ2-2; D might be TRBD1 (6 bases). V lost 6 bases and J lost 4, with 18 bases in between. Per the germline V gene, CDR1 is LGHDT and CDR2 is YNNKEL (reference sequence). The CDR3 sequence is 16 residues long. The CDR3 nucleotides read TGTGCCAGCAGACTCGGGTCAGGGGTGACCACCGGGGAGCTGTTTTTT. Translated, it gives CASRLGSGVTTGELFF.

This rearrangement joins TRBV4-3 to TRBJ1-2; D is unclear. Per the germline V gene, CDR1 is LGHNA and CDR2 is YSLEER. Trimming shortened V by 0 bases and J by 2 bases, and 19 bases separated the two germline ends. This CDR3 is 18 amino acids long. In DNA, the CDR3 is TGCGCCAGCAGCCAAGATCTTCTTGCTGTTCGCCAGAACTATGGCTACACCTTC. Translating gives CASSQDLLAVRQNYGYTF.

This clonotype has a handful of counts. The chain employs TRBV15 and TRBJ2-3; 12 bases agree with TRBD2. The V gene end was trimmed by 9 bases and the J gene end by 3 bases; junction bases not matched to a gene: 4. CDR3 length: 14 amino acids. Germline CDR1 is LNHNV and CDR2 is YYDKDF (reference sequence). DNA for the CDR3: TGTGCCACGAGGACTAGCGGGACTACAGATACGCAGTATTTT. Its translation is CATRTSGTTDTQYF.

This chain uses TRBV20-1 with TRBJ2-7, with TRBD1 matching 10 bases. Germline CDR1 and CDR2: DFQATT and SNEGSKA (reference sequence). V gave up 6 bases and J gave up 3 bases; unmatched junction bases: 5. The CDR3 length is 13 residues. Here the CDR3 reads CSATDRGLYEQYF. CDR3 nucleotide sequence: TGCAGTGCCACTGACAGGGGGCTCTACGAGCAGTACTTC.

This clonotype showed up just a few times. The rearrangement links TRBV7-9 to TRBJ1-2; D not resolved. CDR3 length: 15 residues. V was trimmed by 3 bases and J by 8 bases, leaving 19 bases between them. The germline V gene encodes CDR1 SEHNR and CDR2 FQNEAQ (reference sequence). CDR3 protein: CASSFPEARLEGYTF. The CDR3 nucleotides are TGTGCCAGCAGCTTCCCAGAGGCTCGTTTGGAGGGCTACACCTTC.

This clonotype was seen a few times. This sequence joins TRBV12-3 or TRBV12-4 and TRBJ2-7, with D perhaps being TRBD1 or TRBD2 (5 bases each). V was clipped by 6 bases and J by 7 bases, with 13 bases between them. This CDR3 is 12 amino acids long. CDR3 bases: TGTGCCAGCAGGGGACCAACGGCTGAGCAGTACTTC. Translated: CASRGPTAEQYF.

The rearrangement joins TRBV11-2 to TRBJ2-3; D perhaps matches TRBD1 (5 bases). Trimming took 2 bases from V and 9 from J, leaving 27 bases between them. CDR1 and CDR2 from the germline V gene are SGHAT and FQNNGV. The CDR3 runs 18 residues. The DNA for the CDR3 is TGTGCCAGCAGCTTATCTAGGGGTGAGGCCAGACATAGGGGAACGCAGTATTTT. Translation gives CASSLSRGEARHRGTQYF.

This clonotype showed up many times. The germline gene is not matched at one end of the junction; a read error may be the cause. V usage is TRBV7-7 and J usage is TRBJ2-3; the D gene could be TRBD1 or TRBD2 (5 bases each). The CDR3 loop spans 15 amino acids. Germline V gives CDR1 SSHAT, CDR2 FNYEAQ (reference sequence). The CDR3 DNA is TGTGCTAGCAGCCCATCCCCGGGACCCGCAGATACGCAGTATTTT. Translated: CASSPSPGPADTQYF.

V usage is TRBV5-5 and J usage is TRBJ1-5; the D gene is possibly TRBD1 (6 bases). Trimming removed 2 bases from V and 7 bases from J, with 13 bases in between. The CDR3 is 14 amino acids. CDR1 is SGHKS, CDR2 YYEKEE, per germline (reference sequence). Here the CDR3 DNA reads TGTGCCAGCAGCTTTGCGGGGGCGGACCAGCCCCAGCATTTT. Its translation: CASSFAGADQPQHF.

This clonotype has ten or more counts. The J gene is TRBJ2-1, the V gene TRBV20-1; 7 nucleotides agree with TRBD1. V was clipped by 5 bases and J by 6 bases; unmatched bases: 10. CDR1 is DFQATT and CDR2 is SNEGSKA in the germline V gene (reference sequence). The CDR3 spans 14 residues. The CDR3 here is CSAPRDSLINEQFF. The CDR3 DNA sequence: TGCAGTGCTCCCCGGGACAGTCTCATCAATGAGCAGTTCTTC.

There are many counts of this clonotype. Written as DNA, the CDR3 is TGCGCCAGCAGCTACTCAAACCAGGGGGAGACCCAGTACTTC. Translation gives CASSYSNQGETQYF. This chain joins TRBV5-1 and TRBJ2-5; possibly TRBD1 for D (6 bases). The V end lost 3 bases, the J end lost 5 bases, and 14 bases lay between the germline ends. CDR1 and CDR2 (germline): SGHRS, YFSETQ. This CDR3 is built from 14 residues.

This clonotype has a handful of counts. The V and J genes are TRBV27 and TRBJ1-1, with D hard to call. This CDR3 spans 14 amino acids. Germline V gene lookup returns CDR1 MNHEY and CDR2 SMNVEV (reference sequence). Trimming removed 5 bases at V and 0 bases at J, with 10 bases between. In nucleotides, the CDR3 is TGTGCCAGCAGTACCCCGGAGTTGAACACTGAAGCTTTCTTT. It encodes CASSTPELNTEAFF.

This clonotype came up many times. The V call is TRBV25-1, the J call TRBJ2-7, with 7 bases matching TRBD1. The V gene end was trimmed by 3 bases and the J gene end by 7 bases; junction bases not matched to a gene: 9. The CDR3 is made up of 14 amino acids. Germline loops: CDR1 MGHDK, CDR2 SYGVNS. CDR3 coding DNA: TGTGCCAGCAGTGAGACCCGGGACAGAGGGGAGCAGTACTTC. Its protein is CASSETRDRGEQYF.

This clonotype was counted many times. The chain combines TRBV20-1 with TRBJ1-5; D remains unclear. The germline V gene encodes CDR1 DFQATT and CDR2 SNEGSKA (reference sequence). Trimming removed 0 bases at V and 1 base at J, with 10 bases between. The CDR3 is 15 amino acids. The CDR3 loop is CSARDRKGSNQPQHF. CDR3 sequence (DNA): TGCAGTGCTAGAGACAGAAAAGGGAGCAATCAGCCCCAGCATTTT.

For this clonotype: Since a much larger clone is just one base distant, this may be a read error. The CDR3 region has the DNA TGTGCCAGCAGTGTCAACACCAATGAGCGGTTCTTC. Protein sequence: CASSVNTNERFF. The V gene is TRBV6-2 or TRBV6-3, the J gene TRBJ2-1; D uncertain. CDR1 is MNHEY and CDR2 is SVGEGT in the germline V gene. The CDR3 consists of 12 residues.

The table lists this clonotype with a few counts. This chain uses TRBV13 with TRBJ2-1; 10 nucleotides line up with TRBD2. J lost 7 bases, V lost 10 bases, and 7 bases had no gene match. From germline, CDR1 is PRHDT and CDR2 FYEKMQ (reference sequence). The CDR3 loop spans 13 amino acids. CDR3 sequence: CATPGLALNEQFF. The CDR3 nucleotides are TGTGCCACTCCGGGACTAGCGTTAAATGAGCAGTTCTTC. The variable domain in full, with the rest retrieved from reference TRBV13 and TRBJ2-1, is AAGVIQSPRHLIKEKRETATLKCYPIPRHDTVYWYQQGPGQDPQFLISFYEKMQSDKGSIPDRFSAQQFSDYHSELNMSSLELGDSALYFCATPGLALNEQFFGPGTRLTVL.

This clonotype was seen ten or more times. The J gene is TRBJ2-5, the V gene TRBV20-1, with D perhaps TRBD1 (6 bases). Per the germline V gene, CDR1 is DFQATT and CDR2 is SNEGSKA (reference sequence). This CDR3 has 14 amino acids. V was shortened by 7 bases and J by 9 bases, with 24 bases between the two germline ends. The CDR3 is CSGAATGIEGAQYF. CDR3 DNA sequence: TGCAGTGGCGCCGCGACAGGAATTGAAGGGGCCCAGTACTTC.

On this clonotype: The conserved closing phenylalanine or tryptophan is absent in this CDR3, likely reflecting a read error. The chain employs TRBV20-1 and TRBJ2-1; 8 bases are a match to TRBD2. The V gene end was trimmed by 4 bases and the J gene end by 6 bases; junction bases not matched to a gene: 8. This CDR3 region has 14 residues. Germline values: CDR1 DFQATT, CDR2 SNEGSKA (reference sequence). The CDR3 coding sequence is TGCAGTGCTACAAAGCGGGAGAGTCCCAATGAGCAGTTCTAC. This translates into CSATKRESPNEQFY.

This clonotype was observed many times. The chain joins TRBV5-1 to TRBJ2-1, with 7 bases fitting TRBD1. The CDR3 totals 13 residues. Germline-derived CDR1 and CDR2 are SGHRS and YFSETQ. Germline trimming cut 1 base from V and 9 bases from J; bases unmatched to any gene: 4. In DNA, the CDR3 is TGCGCCAGCAGCTTGACAGGGGACGTTGAGCAGTTCTTC. It specifies CASSLTGDVEQFF.

The chain recombines TRBV20-1 with TRBJ2-3, with TRBD2 matching 12 bases. The germline CDR1 and CDR2 sequences are DFQATT and SNEGSKA (reference sequence). V was pared by 6 bases and J by 8 bases, with 9 bases of the junction left unmatched. This CDR3 comprises 14 residues. CDR3 protein: CSAPGLAGGGTQYF. In DNA, the CDR3 is TGCAGTGCCCCGGGACTAGCGGGTGGCGGTACGCAGTATTTT.

The chain links TRBV5-1 to TRBJ1-1; 7 bases fit TRBD1. V lost 3 bases to trimming and J lost 1 base; unmatched junction nucleotides: 9. The CDR3 contains 16 residues. Germline CDR1 and CDR2: SGHRS and YFSETQ. CDR3 protein: CASSYGIQGTNTEAFF. DNA of the CDR3: TGCGCCAGCAGCTACGGGATACAGGGGACGAACACTGAAGCTTTCTTT.

This clonotype occurred many times. The chain is built from TRBV12-3 or TRBV12-4 and TRBJ2-3; 9 nucleotides line up with TRBD1. V lost 5 bases, J lost 3 bases, and 6 bases stayed unmatched. This CDR3 is built from 15 residues. Written as DNA, the CDR3 is TGTGCCAGCAGTCTTGACGGGACAGGGACAGATACGCAGTATTTT. Protein sequence: CASSLDGTGTDTQYF.